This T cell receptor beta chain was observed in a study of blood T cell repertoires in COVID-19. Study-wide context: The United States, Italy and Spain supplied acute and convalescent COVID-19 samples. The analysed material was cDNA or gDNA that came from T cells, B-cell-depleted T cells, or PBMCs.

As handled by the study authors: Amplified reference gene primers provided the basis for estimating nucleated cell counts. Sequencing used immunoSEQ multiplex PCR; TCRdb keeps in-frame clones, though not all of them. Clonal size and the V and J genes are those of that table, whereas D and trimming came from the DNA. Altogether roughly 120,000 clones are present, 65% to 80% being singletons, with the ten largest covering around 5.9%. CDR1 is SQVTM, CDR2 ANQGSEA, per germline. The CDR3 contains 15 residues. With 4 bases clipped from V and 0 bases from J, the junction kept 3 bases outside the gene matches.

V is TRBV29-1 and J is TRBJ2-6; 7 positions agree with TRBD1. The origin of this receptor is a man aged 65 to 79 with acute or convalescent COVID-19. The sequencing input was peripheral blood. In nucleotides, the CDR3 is TGCAGCGTTGGACAGGGAAGCTCTGGGGCCAACGTCCTGACTTTC. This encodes CSVGQGSSGANVLTF.